A single sample is the source of the 26 T cell receptor beta chains below, sequenced in a study of blood T cell repertoires in COVID-19. Using immunoSEQ multiplex PCR, the repertoire was profiled, and TCRdb retains in-frame clones only, with some absent. The sample shows more than 25,000 clones, approximately 93% of them seen only once. Source material: peripheral blood. Every receptor here comes from a human donor with active COVID-19. The donor label of this sample is uncertain.

This clone came up once. The V gene is TRBV30, the J gene TRBJ1-2, with TRBD1 identical over 12 bases. Germline V gives CDR1 GTSNPN, CDR2 SVGIG (reference sequence). V lost 3 bases to trimming and J lost 8 bases; unmatched junction nucleotides: 10. The CDR3 contains 15 residues. CDR3 residues: CAWRPGQGAPGGYTF. The CDR3 DNA reads TGTGCCTGGAGACCGGGACAGGGGGCTCCGGGCGGCTACACCTTC.

V gene TRBV30 combines with J gene TRBJ1-2; tentative D call: TRBD1 (5 bases). CDR1 and CDR2 (germline): GTSNPN, SVGIG (reference sequence). The CDR3 contains 13 residues. V lost 2 bases, J lost 8 bases, and 15 bases lay in between. Here the CDR3 reads CAWSRGLGYGYTF. In nucleotides, the CDR3 is TGTGCCTGGAGTAGGGGACTGGGATACGGCTACACCTTC.

The V and J genes are TRBV6-5 and TRBJ2-7; 8 bases fit TRBD1. CDR3 size: 12 residues. Germline V gene data show CDR1 as MNHEY and CDR2 as SVGAGI. Trimming cost V 7 bases and J 7 bases; bases outside gene matches: 6. The CDR3 DNA reads as TGTGCCAGCACCGCAGGGGGCCGGGAGCAGTACTTC. Amino acids: CASTAGGREQYF.

The chain combines TRBV6-5 with TRBJ2-1; TRBD2 aligns across 9 bases. The CDR3 extends over 14 amino acids. Germline assignment: CDR1 MNHEY and CDR2 SVGAGI. J lost 9 bases, V lost 5 bases, and 8 bases had no gene match. The CDR3 here is CASSTLAGDIEQFF. The CDR3 nucleotides are TGTGCCAGCAGTACCTTAGCGGGGGACATTGAGCAGTTCTTC.

This clone was seen just once. This chain connects TRBV6-5 to TRBJ2-1, with 8 nucleotides matching TRBD2. The CDR3 totals 15 residues. The ends lost 2 bases at V and 3 bases at J; junction bases unmatched: 3. Germline CDR1 MNHEY, CDR2 SVGAGI. The CDR3 DNA is TGTGCCAGCAGTTACCAAAGCGGGAGCTACAATGAGCAGTTCTTC. It translates to CASSYQSGSYNEQFF.

CDR3 sequence reads: CASRDSTNYGYTF. The CDR3 bases are TGTGCCAGCAGGGACAGTACTAACTATGGCTACACCTTC. The J gene is TRBJ1-2, the V gene TRBV12-3 or TRBV12-4; the D gene is possibly TRBD1 (6 bases). The V end was cut by 6 bases, the J end by 0 bases, with 8 bases between. The CDR3 covers 13 residues.

The gene calls are TRBV18 and TRBJ2-4; 9 bases align to TRBD1. The V and J ends lost 4 bases and 8 bases, in that order; junction bases with no gene match: 6. Germline loops: CDR1 KGHSH, CDR2 LQKENI. The CDR3 contains 14 residues. The CDR3 spells CASSLSRQGDIQYF. The DNA for the CDR3 is TGTGCCAGCTCACTATCCCGACAGGGGGACATTCAGTACTTC. The entire variable domain, with the rest obtained from reference TRBV18 and TRBJ2-4, is as follows: NAGVMQNPRHLVRRRGQEARLRCSPMKGHSHVYWYRQLPEEGLKFMVYLQKENIIDESGMPKERFSAEFPKEGPSILRIQQVVRGDSAAYFCASSLSRQGDIQYFGAGTRLSVL.

CDR3 region: CASSLGQEGNTIYF. In DNA, the CDR3 is TGCGCCAGCAGCTTAGGACAGGAGGGAAACACCATATATTTT. The chain recombines TRBV5-1 with TRBJ1-3; 7 positions match TRBD1. Germline trimming cut 2 bases from V and 4 bases from J; bases unmatched to any gene: 3. Germline-derived CDR1 and CDR2 are SGHRS and YFSETQ. This CDR3 has 14 residues.

The chain combines TRBV28 with TRBJ2-3, with 10 bases lining up with TRBD2. The CDR3 is made up of 18 amino acids. Germline V gives CDR1 MDHEN, CDR2 SYDVKM. The ends lost 1 base at V and 0 bases at J; junction bases unmatched: 7. For the CDR3, the DNA is TGTGCCAGCAGTTTATTCGTTAGCGGGAGGACCAGCACAGATACGCAGTATTTT. Translating it yields CASSLFVSGRTSTDTQYF.

V and J are TRBV27 and TRBJ1-5; the D gene is possibly TRBD1 (6 bases). The germline V and J ends were trimmed by 6 bases and 0 bases, with 15 bases remaining between them. Germline loops: CDR1 MNHEY, CDR2 SMNVEV (reference sequence). The CDR3 spans 16 residues. The CDR3 sequence: CASRVGAAYSNQPQHF. CDR3 nucleotide sequence: TGTGCCAGCAGGGTGGGGGCAGCCTATAGCAATCAGCCCCAGCATTTT.

CDR3 sequence: CATSDFGASGRFNEQFF. The CDR3 DNA sequence: TGTGCCACCAGTGATTTCGGGGCTAGCGGGAGGTTCAATGAGCAGTTCTTC. The chain has TRBV24-1 and TRBJ2-1, with 11 positions matching TRBD2. Germline V gives CDR1 KGHDR, CDR2 SFDVKD. The CDR3 is 17 residues long. Trimming took 1 base from V and 6 from J; bases not matched to a gene: 7.

The chain couples TRBV5-4 to TRBJ1-3; 7 positions match TRBD1. V gave up 4 bases and J gave up 4 bases; unmatched junction bases: 5. Germline V gene data show CDR1 as SGHNT and CDR2 as YYREEE (reference sequence). The CDR3 runs to 14 residues. CDR3 amino acids: CASSMTGTGNTIYF. The CDR3 DNA is TGTGCCAGCAGCATGACAGGGACGGGAAACACCATATATTTT.

This chain links TRBV7-2 with TRBJ2-7; 8 nucleotides agree with TRBD1. The germline gives CDR1 SGHTA, CDR2 FQGNSA. V lost 5 bases, J lost 3 bases, and 9 bases stayed unmatched. This CDR3 is built from 15 residues. CDR3 in DNA: TGTGCCAGCAGCCCACGGACAGGGATATACTACGAGCAGTACTTC. Translating it yields CASSPRTGIYYEQYF.

The rearrangement links TRBV24-1 to TRBJ2-5; TRBD1 agrees at 7 bases. The CDR3 loop spans 13 amino acids. Trimming took 11 bases from V and 1 from J; bases not matched to a gene: 6. Germline-derived CDR1 and CDR2 are KGHDR and SFDVKD. DNA of the CDR3: TGTGCCATCGGAGGACAGGCCCAAGAGACCCAGTACTTC. Translating gives CAIGGQAQETQYF.

The V and J genes are TRBV28 and TRBJ2-7; TRBD1 aligns across 9 bases. V dropped 2 bases and J dropped 4; count of bases not matched to a gene: 6. Germline V CDR1 and CDR2: MDHEN, SYDVKM. CDR3 length equals 15 residues. The CDR3 DNA reads TGTGCCAGCAGTTTAGGGACAGGGATGAAGTACGAGCAGTACTTC. The encoded protein is CASSLGTGMKYEQYF.

CDR3 region: CASSYRLGQGAGEQYF. CDR3 bases: TGCGCCAGCAGCTATCGACTCGGACAGGGTGCGGGCGAGCAGTACTTC. The chain uses TRBV5-1 and TRBJ2-7; 8 nucleotides align to TRBD1. There are 16 residues in the CDR3. The ends lost 3 bases at V and 6 bases at J; junction bases unmatched: 14. The germline CDR1 and CDR2 sequences are SGHRS and YFSETQ.

In this sample, this clone turned up once. V is TRBV7-2 and J is TRBJ2-5; 9 bases are shared with TRBD1. Per the germline V gene, CDR1 is SGHTA and CDR2 is FQGNSA. Trimming removed 1 base from V and 5 bases from J; junction bases left unmatched: 5. This CDR3 is built from 15 residues. Here the CDR3 DNA reads TGTGCCAGCAGCTTAGGGGACAGGGCATGGGAGACCCAGTACTTC. This encodes CASSLGDRAWETQYF.

The CDR3 is CASSLAYEQYF. CDR3 in DNA: TGTGCCAGCAGCTTAGCTTACGAGCAGTACTTC. This chain links TRBV13 with TRBJ2-7; D remains unclear. The length of the CDR3 is 11 residues. Deletions cut 1 base from V and 4 bases from J, with 2 bases between. The germline gives CDR1 PRHDT, CDR2 FYEKMQ (reference sequence).

This sequence joins TRBV5-4 and TRBJ2-5; TRBD2 matches 12 bases. Germline V gene lookup returns CDR1 SGHNT and CDR2 YYREEE (reference sequence). After removal of 3 bases from V and 5 bases from J, the junction contained 8 bases not matched to a gene. The CDR3 contains 16 residues. CDR3: CASSSRTSGKSETQYF. The CDR3 region has the DNA TGTGCCAGCAGCTCCAGGACTAGCGGGAAGTCGGAGACCCAGTACTTC.

The chain is built from TRBV4-1 and TRBJ1-1, with TRBD1 as a possible D gene (5 bases). CDR1 MGHRA and CDR2 YSYEKL come from the germline V gene. With 0 bases removed from V and 5 bases from J, the gap between germline ends came to 13 bases. The CDR3 sequence is 15 residues long. The CDR3 DNA follows: TGCGCCAGCAGCCAAGAGACCCGGGACTATACTGAAGCTTTCTTT. Translated, it gives CASSQETRDYTEAFF.

This clone was seen only a few times. This chain joins TRBV5-1 and TRBJ2-3; 7 bases line up with TRBD1. The CDR3 runs to 15 residues. CDR1 is SGHRS and CDR2 is YFSETQ in the germline V gene. J gave up 2 bases and V 0 bases, and 3 bases lay outside the gene matches. CDR3 DNA sequence: TGCGCCAGCAGCTTGGCCGACAGGGACACAGATACGCAGTATTTT. Amino acids: CASSLADRDTDTQYF.

J is TRBJ1-1 and V is TRBV3-1 (or the pseudogene TRBV3-2); 7 bases align to TRBD1. Looked up from germline, CDR1 is LGHDT and CDR2 is YNNKEL (reference sequence). J was trimmed by 7 bases and V by 0 bases; bases with no gene match: 26. The CDR3 loop spans 21 amino acids. The CDR3 DNA is TGTGCCAGCAGCCAAGATAAAGAATCGACAGGGCTAGATCCCCAATTGCTTGAAGCTTTCTTT. Its protein product is CASSQDKESTGLDPQLLEAFF.

The rearrangement joins TRBV11-2 to TRBJ2-1; the D is unclear. The CDR3 covers 15 residues. Trimming removed 5 bases from V and 0 bases from J, with 11 bases in between. The germline CDR1 and CDR2 sequences are SGHAT and FQNNGV. The DNA for the CDR3 is TGTGCCAGCAGCCCAAGACAAGTCTCCTACAATGAGCAGTTCTTC. The encoded protein is CASSPRQVSYNEQFF.

The rearrangement uses TRBV5-1 and TRBJ1-2, with 10 bases identical to TRBD1. V lost 3 bases to trimming and J lost 7 bases; unmatched junction nucleotides: 9. The germline CDR1 and CDR2 sequences are SGHRS and YFSETQ. The CDR3 is 15 residues long. The chain's CDR3 is CASSSPDRGGGGYTF. DNA for the CDR3: TGCGCCAGCAGCTCCCCGGACAGGGGGGGAGGTGGCTACACCTTC.

The chain is built from TRBV4-3 and TRBJ1-1, with TRBD1 as a possible D gene (5 bases). The germline CDR1 and CDR2 sequences are LGHNA and YSLEER. V lost 4 bases and J 4 bases, leaving 16 bases between the germline ends. The CDR3 length is 15 residues. The CDR3 bases are TGCGCCAGCAGCCGAGACCAGGGTCGAGGCACTGAAGCTTTCTTT. It encodes CASSRDQGRGTEAFF.

The chain carries TRBV5-1 and TRBJ1-1, with 10 bases aligning to TRBD1. Germline V lookup: CDR1 SGHRS, CDR2 YFSETQ. This CDR3 region has 14 residues. V lost 5 bases to trimming and J lost 6 bases; unmatched junction nucleotides: 7. CDR3 residues: CASRPTGGLPEAFF. CDR3 DNA sequence: TGCGCCAGCAGGCCGACAGGGGGCCTACCTGAAGCTTTCTTT.